This T cell receptor beta chain originates from a study of blood T cell repertoires in COVID-19. The CDR3 covers 15 residues. CDR1 and CDR2 from the germline V gene are SGHTA and FQGNSA. Trimming cost V 1 base and J 5 bases, with 12 bases left between them. Sequencing was performed with immunoSEQ multiplex PCR; in TCRdb, only in-frame clones are kept and a portion is missing. The sample has under 95,000 clones, roughly 87% seen once. The TCR was taken from a man aged 50 or older with acute or convalescent COVID-19. The J gene is TRBJ1-5, the V gene TRBV7-2; D unclear. Sequenced input: peripheral blood. CDR3: CASSLGPPTYQPQHF. CDR3 coding DNA: TGTGCCAGCAGCTTAGGCCCTCCTACCTATCAGCCCCAGCATTTT.